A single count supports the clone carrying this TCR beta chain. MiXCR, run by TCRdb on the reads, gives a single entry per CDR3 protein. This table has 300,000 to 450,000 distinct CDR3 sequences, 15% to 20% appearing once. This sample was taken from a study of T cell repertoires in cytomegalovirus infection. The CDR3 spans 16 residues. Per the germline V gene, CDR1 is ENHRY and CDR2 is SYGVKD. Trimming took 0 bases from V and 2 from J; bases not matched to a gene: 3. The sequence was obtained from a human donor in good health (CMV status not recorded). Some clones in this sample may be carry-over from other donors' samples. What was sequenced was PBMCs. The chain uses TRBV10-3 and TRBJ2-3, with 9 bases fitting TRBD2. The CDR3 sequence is CAISESGLALTDTQYF. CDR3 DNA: TGTGCCATCAGTGAGTCGGGACTAGCCCTCACAGATACGCAGTATTTT.